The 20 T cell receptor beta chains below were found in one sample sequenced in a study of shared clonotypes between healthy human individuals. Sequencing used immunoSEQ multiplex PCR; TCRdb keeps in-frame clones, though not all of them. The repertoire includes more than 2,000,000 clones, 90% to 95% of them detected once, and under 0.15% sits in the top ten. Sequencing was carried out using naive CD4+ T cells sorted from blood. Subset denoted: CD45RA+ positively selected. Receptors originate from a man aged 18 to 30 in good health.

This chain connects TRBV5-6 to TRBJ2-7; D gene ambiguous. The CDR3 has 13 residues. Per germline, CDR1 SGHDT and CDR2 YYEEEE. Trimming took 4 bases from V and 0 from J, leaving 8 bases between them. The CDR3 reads CASSPDPSYEQYF. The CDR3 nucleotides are TGTGCCAGCAGCCCGGACCCCTCCTACGAGCAGTACTTC.

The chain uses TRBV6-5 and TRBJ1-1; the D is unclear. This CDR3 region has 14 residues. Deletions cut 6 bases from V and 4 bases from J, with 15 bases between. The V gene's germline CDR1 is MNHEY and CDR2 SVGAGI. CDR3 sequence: CASRIPGSGTEAFF. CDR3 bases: TGTGCCAGCAGAATACCGGGGTCGGGCACTGAAGCTTTCTTT.

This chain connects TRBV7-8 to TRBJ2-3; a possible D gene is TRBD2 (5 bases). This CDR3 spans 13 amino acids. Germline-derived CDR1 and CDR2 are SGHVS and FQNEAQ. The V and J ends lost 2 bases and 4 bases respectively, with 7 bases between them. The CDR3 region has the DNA TGTGCCAGCAGCTTACTAGCACCAGATACGCAGTATTTT. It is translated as CASSLLAPDTQYF.

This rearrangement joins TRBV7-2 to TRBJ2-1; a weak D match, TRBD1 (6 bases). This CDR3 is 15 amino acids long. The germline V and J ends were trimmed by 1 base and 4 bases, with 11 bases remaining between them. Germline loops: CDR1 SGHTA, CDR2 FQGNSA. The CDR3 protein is CASSLEPGEYNEQFF. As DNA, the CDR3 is TGTGCCAGCAGCTTAGAGCCAGGGGAGTACAATGAGCAGTTCTTC.

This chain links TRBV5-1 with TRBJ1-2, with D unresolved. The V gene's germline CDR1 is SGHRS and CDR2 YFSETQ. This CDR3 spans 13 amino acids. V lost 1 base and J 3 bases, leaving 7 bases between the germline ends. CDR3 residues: CASSLRRDYGYTF. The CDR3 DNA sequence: TGCGCCAGCAGCTTGCGAAGGGACTATGGCTACACCTTC.

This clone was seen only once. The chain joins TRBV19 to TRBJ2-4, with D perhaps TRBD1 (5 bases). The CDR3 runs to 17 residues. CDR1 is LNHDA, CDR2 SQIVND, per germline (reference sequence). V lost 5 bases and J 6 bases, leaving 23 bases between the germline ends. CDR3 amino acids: CASSSKGNRPWGNIQYF. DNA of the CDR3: TGTGCCAGTAGTTCCAAGGGGAACCGACCCTGGGGAAACATTCAGTACTTC.

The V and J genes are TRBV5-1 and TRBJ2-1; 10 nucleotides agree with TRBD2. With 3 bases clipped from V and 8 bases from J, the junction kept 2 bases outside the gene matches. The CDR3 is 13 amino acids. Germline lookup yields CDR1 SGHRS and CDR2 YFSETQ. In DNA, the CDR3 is TGCGCCAGCAGCTGGGGGACTAGCGATGAGCAGTTCTTC. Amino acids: CASSWGTSDEQFF. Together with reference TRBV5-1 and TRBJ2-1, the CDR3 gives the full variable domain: KAGVTQTPRYLIKTRGQQVTLSCSPISGHRSVSWYQQTPGQGLQFLFEYFSETQRNKGNFPGRFSGRQFSNSRSEMNVSTLELGDSALYLCASSWGTSDEQFFGPGTRLTVL.

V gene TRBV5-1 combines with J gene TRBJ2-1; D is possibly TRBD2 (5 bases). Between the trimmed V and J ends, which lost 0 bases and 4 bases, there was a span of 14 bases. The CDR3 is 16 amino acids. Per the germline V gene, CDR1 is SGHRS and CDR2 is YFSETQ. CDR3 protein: CASSLADSLGYNEQFF. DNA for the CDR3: TGCGCCAGCAGCTTGGCGGACTCCCTGGGGTACAATGAGCAGTTCTTC.

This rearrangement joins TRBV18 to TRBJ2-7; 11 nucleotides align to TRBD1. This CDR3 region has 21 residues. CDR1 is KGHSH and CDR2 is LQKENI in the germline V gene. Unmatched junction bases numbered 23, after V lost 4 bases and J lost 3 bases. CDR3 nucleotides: TGTGCCAGCTCACAGATAATCCTATCTTCTAGGACAGGGGGCGATGTCTACGAGCAGTACTTC. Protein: CASSQIILSSRTGGDVYEQYF.

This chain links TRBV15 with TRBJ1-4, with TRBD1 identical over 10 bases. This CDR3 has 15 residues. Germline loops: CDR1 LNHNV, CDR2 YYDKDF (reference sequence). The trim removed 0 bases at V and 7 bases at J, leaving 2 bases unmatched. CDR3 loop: CATSREGQGVEKLFF. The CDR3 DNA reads TGTGCCACCAGCAGAGAAGGACAGGGGGTTGAAAAACTGTTTTTT. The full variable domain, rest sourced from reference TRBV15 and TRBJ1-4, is DAMVIQNPRYQVTQFGKPVTLSCSQTLNHNVMYWYQQKSSQAPKLLFHYYDKDFNNEADTPDNFQSRRPNTSFCFLDIRSPGLGDTAMYLCATSREGQGVEKLFFGSGTQLSVL.

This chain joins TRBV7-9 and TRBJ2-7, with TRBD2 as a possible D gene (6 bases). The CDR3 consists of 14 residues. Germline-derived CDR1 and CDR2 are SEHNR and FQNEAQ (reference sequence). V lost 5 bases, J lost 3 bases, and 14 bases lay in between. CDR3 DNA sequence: TGTGCCAGCAGCGCCGGACTAACGAACTACGAGCAGTACTTC. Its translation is CASSAGLTNYEQYF.

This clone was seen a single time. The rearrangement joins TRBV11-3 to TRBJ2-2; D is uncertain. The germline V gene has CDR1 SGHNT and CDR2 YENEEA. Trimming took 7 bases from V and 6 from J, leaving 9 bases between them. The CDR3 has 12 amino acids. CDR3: CASNRGAGELFF. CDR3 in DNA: TGTGCCAGCAACCGTGGGGCCGGGGAGCTGTTTTTT.

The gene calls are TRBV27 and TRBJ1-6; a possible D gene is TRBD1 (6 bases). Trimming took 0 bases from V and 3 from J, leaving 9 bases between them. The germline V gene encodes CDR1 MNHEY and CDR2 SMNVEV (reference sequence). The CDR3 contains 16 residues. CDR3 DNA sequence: TGTGCCAGCAGTTTATCCCAGGGGATCTATAATTCACCCCTCCACTTT. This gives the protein CASSLSQGIYNSPLHF.

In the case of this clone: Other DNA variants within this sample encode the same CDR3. This CDR3 is CASSEGGNYGYTF. CDR3 in DNA: TGCGCCAGCAGTGAGGGGGGTAACTATGGCTACACCTTC. V is TRBV10-2 and J is TRBJ1-2; D possibly corresponds to TRBD1 (5 bases). CDR1 is WSHSY, CDR2 SAAADI, per germline. CDR3 length equals 13 residues. V lost 2 bases and J lost 1, with 5 bases in between.

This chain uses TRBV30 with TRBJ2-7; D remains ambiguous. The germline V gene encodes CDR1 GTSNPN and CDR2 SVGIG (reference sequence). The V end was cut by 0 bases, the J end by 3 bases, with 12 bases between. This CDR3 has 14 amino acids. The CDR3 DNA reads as TGTGCCTGGAGTGTATCTCTTTGGGTCTACGAGCAGTACTTC. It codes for CAWSVSLWVYEQYF.

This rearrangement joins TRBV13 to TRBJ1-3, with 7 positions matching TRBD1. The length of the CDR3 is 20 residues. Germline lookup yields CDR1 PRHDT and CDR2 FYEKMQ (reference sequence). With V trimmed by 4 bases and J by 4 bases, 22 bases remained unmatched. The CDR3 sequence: CASSYRLDRPPDGPGNTIYF. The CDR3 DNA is TGTGCCAGCAGCTATCGGCTGGACAGGCCTCCGGATGGTCCAGGAAACACCATATATTTT.

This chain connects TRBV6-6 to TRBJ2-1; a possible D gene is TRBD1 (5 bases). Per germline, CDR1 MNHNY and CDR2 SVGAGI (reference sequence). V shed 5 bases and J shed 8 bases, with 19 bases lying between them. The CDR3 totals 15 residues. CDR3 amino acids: CASSDDGRSGYEQFF. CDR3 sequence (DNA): TGTGCCAGCAGTGACGACGGTCGATCAGGGTATGAGCAGTTCTTC.

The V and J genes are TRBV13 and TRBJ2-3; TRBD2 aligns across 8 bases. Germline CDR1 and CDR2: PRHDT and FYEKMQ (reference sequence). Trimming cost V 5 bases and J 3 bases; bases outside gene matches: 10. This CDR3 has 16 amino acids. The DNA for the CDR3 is TGTGCCAGCAGCACCCGAGGAGCGGGAGAAACAGATACGCAGTATTTT. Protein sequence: CASSTRGAGETDTQYF.

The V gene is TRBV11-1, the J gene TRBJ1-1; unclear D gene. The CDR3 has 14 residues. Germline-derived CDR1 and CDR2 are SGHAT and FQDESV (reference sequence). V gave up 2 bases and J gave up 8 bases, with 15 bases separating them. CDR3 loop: CASSLLPGSGEAFF. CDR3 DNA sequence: TGTGCCAGCAGCTTACTCCCAGGATCTGGAGAAGCTTTCTTT.

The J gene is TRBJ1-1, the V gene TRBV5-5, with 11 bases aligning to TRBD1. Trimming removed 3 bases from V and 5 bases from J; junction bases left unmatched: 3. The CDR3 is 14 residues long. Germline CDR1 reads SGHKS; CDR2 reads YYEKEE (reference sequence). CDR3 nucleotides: TGTGCCAGCAGCTGGGGGACAGGGGGAACTGAAGCTTTCTTT. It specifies CASSWGTGGTEAFF.